The next 19 T cell receptor beta chains were all read from a single sample in a study of blood T cell repertoires in COVID-19. Repertoires were generated with immunoSEQ multiplex PCR, while TCRdb's copy carries only in-frame clones and drops some. The sample includes tens of thousands of clones, about 81% of them seen just once. Sequences were obtained from peripheral blood. The receptor source for this set is a man older than 75 with acute or convalescent COVID-19.

The rearrangement links TRBV14 to TRBJ2-1; TRBD2 matches at 11 bases. Unmatched junction bases numbered 10, after V lost 4 bases and J lost 8 bases. The CDR3 has 16 amino acids. Germline V CDR1 and CDR2: SGHDN, FVKESK. In DNA, the CDR3 is TGTGCCAGCAGCCCCCCCCTAGCGGGGGGTTGGTATGAGCAGTTCTTC. Its translation is CASSPPLAGGWYEQFF.

This clone was found a few times. The rearrangement uses TRBV6-5 and TRBJ1-1; D is perhaps TRBD1 (5 bases). CDR3 length: 13 amino acids. Germline V lookup: CDR1 MNHEY, CDR2 SVGAGI. The V end lost 0 bases, the J end lost 10 bases, and 12 bases lay between the germline ends. CDR3 DNA sequence: TGTGCCAGCAGTTACTCCAGGGTCAGTGCAGCTTTCTTT. It translates to CASSYSRVSAAFF.

This clone was counted once. The J gene is TRBJ1-1, the V gene TRBV29-1; D unresolved. V was pared by 6 bases and J by 4 bases, with 18 bases between. CDR3 length equals 14 residues. Germline V gene data show CDR1 as SQVTM and CDR2 as ANQGSEA. CDR3: CSVSSGGGLTEAFF. The CDR3 coding sequence is TGCAGCGTCTCCAGCGGTGGAGGCCTCACTGAAGCTTTCTTT.

V usage is TRBV9 and J usage is TRBJ2-1; D gene ambiguous. This CDR3 is 15 amino acids long. Deletions cut 0 bases from V and 2 bases from J, with 9 bases between. Germline V gives CDR1 SGDLS, CDR2 YYNGEE. The CDR3 nucleotides read TGTGCCAGCAGCGTAGTTGCACAGACCTACAATGAGCAGTTCTTC. Its translation: CASSVVAQTYNEQFF.

V usage is TRBV28 and J usage is TRBJ2-7, with 11 bases lining up with TRBD1. CDR1 and CDR2 (germline): MDHEN, SYDVKM. The CDR3 sequence is 14 residues long. With 0 bases clipped from V and 7 bases from J, the junction kept 2 bases outside the gene matches. In nucleotides, the CDR3 is TGTGCCAGCAGTTTATGGGACAGGGGGCAGGAGCAGTACTTC. Its protein product is CASSLWDRGQEQYF.

The genes are TRBV19 and TRBJ2-1; unclear D gene. Germline assignment: CDR1 LNHDA and CDR2 SQIVND (reference sequence). The CDR3 runs 13 residues. V shed 10 bases and J shed 0 bases, with 10 bases lying between them. The chain's CDR3 is CATQPSSYNEQFF. DNA of the CDR3: TGTGCCACCCAGCCTAGCTCCTACAATGAGCAGTTCTTC. Variable domain in full (rest from reference TRBV19 and TRBJ2-1): DGGITQSPKYLFRKEGQNVTLSCEQNLNHDAMYWYRQDPGQGLRLIYYSQIVNDFQKGDIAEGYSVSREKKESFPLTVTSAQKNPTAFYLCATQPSSYNEQFFGPGTRLTVL.

This rearrangement joins TRBV29-1 to TRBJ2-1; 8 nucleotides match TRBD1. The trim removed 7 bases at V and 11 bases at J, leaving 16 bases unmatched. CDR1 is SQVTM and CDR2 is ANQGSEA in the germline V gene. This CDR3 region has 14 residues. The CDR3 DNA reads TGCAGCGCCCCTTTAGGACAGGGAACAATGAAGCAGTTCTTC. Amino acids: CSAPLGQGTMKQFF.

The CDR3 bases are TGCGCCAGCAGCATAGGGGACACCGGGGAGCTGTTTTTT. It specifies CASSIGDTGELFF. The chain recombines TRBV5-1 with TRBJ2-2; perhaps TRBD1 as D (5 bases). This CDR3 is built from 13 residues. V was clipped by 4 bases and J by 3 bases, with 7 bases between them. CDR1 and CDR2 (germline): SGHRS, YFSETQ. Based on the CDR3 plus reference TRBV5-1 and TRBJ2-2, the full variable domain is KAGVTQTPRYLIKTRGQQVTLSCSPISGHRSVSWYQQTPGQGLQFLFEYFSETQRNKGNFPGRFSGRQFSNSRSEMNVSTLELGDSALYLCASSIGDTGELFFGEGSRLTVL.

The chain uses TRBV19 and TRBJ1-2; 8 nucleotides agree with TRBD1. The V segment lost 5 bases and the J segment 10 bases; nucleotides outside the gene matches: 3. CDR3 size: 11 residues. The V gene's germline CDR1 is LNHDA and CDR2 SQIVND (reference sequence). For the CDR3, the DNA is TGTGCCAGTAGTCAGCAGGGGGCCTACACCTTC. This gives the protein CASSQQGAYTF.

The gene calls are TRBV6-6 and TRBJ2-2; TRBD2 might be the D (5 bases). This CDR3 is 14 amino acids long. CDR1 and CDR2 (germline): MNHNY, SVGAGI (reference sequence). V was shortened by 7 bases and J by 3 bases, with 12 bases between the two germline ends. The DNA of the CDR3 is TGTGCCAGCACCCCTCCCGGGGACACCGGGGAGCTGTTTTTT. Encoded protein: CASTPPGDTGELFF.

The chain carries TRBV5-4 and TRBJ1-2, with unresolved D. Germline loops: CDR1 SGHNT, CDR2 YYREEE (reference sequence). This CDR3 has 14 residues. Trimming shortened V by 2 bases and J by 4 bases, and 12 bases separated the two germline ends. This CDR3 is CASSFSDKAYGYTF. The CDR3 DNA sequence: TGTGCCAGCAGCTTCTCCGACAAGGCCTATGGCTACACCTTC.

V gene TRBV11-2 combines with J gene TRBJ2-1; 8 bases fit TRBD2. The CDR3 sequence is 16 residues long. Per the germline V gene, CDR1 is SGHAT and CDR2 is FQNNGV. The junction had 15 bases not matched to a gene; V was cut back by 5 bases and J by 9 bases. The DNA of the CDR3 is TGTGCCAGCAGCCCGGACCGGGGGACTAGATTTTCTGAGCAGTTCTTC. Residues: CASSPDRGTRFSEQFF.

The V call is TRBV19, the J call TRBJ2-1; 9 bases map to TRBD1. The junction had 3 bases not matched to a gene; V was cut back by 3 bases and J by 0 bases. CDR1 and CDR2 from the germline V gene are LNHDA and SQIVND (reference sequence). CDR3 length equals 16 residues. CDR3 bases: TGTGCCAGTAGTATTGGGACAGGGAGCTCCTACAATGAGCAGTTCTTC. As protein: CASSIGTGSSYNEQFF.

The chain has TRBV27 and TRBJ2-6; the D gene is possibly TRBD1 (5 bases). The germline CDR1 and CDR2 sequences are MNHEY and SMNVEV (reference sequence). This CDR3 comprises 14 residues. V was cut by 5 bases and J by 4 bases, with 9 bases left in between. The CDR3 protein is CASSPGRGANVLTF. The CDR3 DNA follows: TGTGCCAGCAGTCCAGGGCGCGGGGCCAACGTCCTGACTTTC.

The V gene is TRBV5-5, the J gene TRBJ1-4; 8 positions match TRBD1. Per germline, CDR1 SGHKS and CDR2 YYEKEE (reference sequence). The CDR3 runs 15 residues. V shed 4 bases and J 4 bases; nucleotides not matched to a gene: 6. The CDR3 bases are TGTGCCAGCAGCACCGGGACAGGAGTTAATGAAAAACTGTTTTTT. It specifies CASSTGTGVNEKLFF. The whole variable domain, remainder taken from reference TRBV5-5 and TRBJ1-4, is DAGVTQSPTHLIKTRGQQVTLRCSPISGHKSVSWYQQVLGQGPQFIFQYYEKEERGRGNFPDRFSARQFPNYSSELNVNALLLGDSALYLCASSTGTGVNEKLFFGSGTQLSVL.

The chain is built from TRBV3-1 (or the pseudogene TRBV3-2) and TRBJ1-1; TRBD1 might be the D (5 bases). The CDR3 length is 13 residues. The V end was cut by 8 bases, the J end by 11 bases, with 21 bases between. In germline, CDR1 is LGHDT, CDR2 YNNKEL (reference sequence). This chain's CDR3 is CASVPPGSWVAFF. The CDR3 nucleotides are TGTGCCAGCGTGCCCCCAGGGTCATGGGTTGCTTTCTTT.

V is TRBV28 and J is TRBJ1-1; D gene unclear. V was pared by 3 bases and J by 1 base, with 6 bases between. The CDR3 is 13 amino acids. Germline CDR1 and CDR2: MDHEN and SYDVKM. This chain's CDR3 is CASSLTGNTEAFF. CDR3 sequence (DNA): TGTGCCAGCAGTTTGACTGGGAACACTGAAGCTTTCTTT.

This rearrangement joins TRBV7-2 to TRBJ1-6; D might be TRBD1 (6 bases). From germline, CDR1 is SGHTA and CDR2 FQGNSA. V shed 5 bases and J shed 9 bases, with 11 bases lying between them. The CDR3 spans 13 residues. CDR3 in amino acids: CASSTGTTSPLHF. Written as DNA, the CDR3 is TGTGCCAGCAGCACAGGGACTACTTCACCCCTCCACTTT.

The chain couples TRBV7-2 to TRBJ1-1; TRBD1 is a possible D gene (5 bases). There are 18 residues in the CDR3. Germline V gene sequence: CDR1 SGHTA, CDR2 FQGNSA. The V and J ends lost 1 base and 5 bases respectively, with 23 bases between them. CDR3: CASSLVRGTPSRRTEAFF. The CDR3 nucleotides read TGTGCCAGCAGCTTAGTTCGCGGGACGCCATCGAGGAGAACTGAAGCTTTCTTT.